This is a list of T cell receptor beta chains from one sample in a study of blood T cell repertoires in COVID-19. Sequencing used immunoSEQ multiplex PCR; TCRdb keeps in-frame clones, though not all of them. The sample has approximately 110,000 clones, 85% to 90% seen once. The sample taken for sequencing was peripheral blood. The receptors were gathered from a woman aged 80 or older with acute or convalescent COVID-19. The CDR3 runs from the conserved cysteine through the conserved F or W. The order of the fields is CDR3 protein, CDR3 DNA, clone size, V gene, D gene, J gene. The D gene is left open where the match is weak. Size is omitted from some rows. Given values are once, few, many or a class for expanded clones.

CDR3 protein: CASSLATANTEAFF; CDR3 DNA: TGTGCCAGCAGCTTAGCTACAGCTAACACTGAAGCTTTCTTT; clone size: NA; V gene: TRBV7-9; D gene: NA; J gene: TRBJ1-1
CDR3 protein: CASSQAQLAGGWNEQFF; CDR3 DNA: TGCGCCAGCAGCCAAGCACAACTAGCGGGGGGGTGGAATGAGCAGTTCTTC; clone size: NA; V gene: TRBV4-3; D gene: TRBD2; J gene: TRBJ2-1
CDR3 protein: CASSLHGGPYGYTF; CDR3 DNA: TGTGCCAGCAGCTTGCACGGGGGGCCGTATGGCTACACCTTC; clone size: NA; V gene: TRBV5-6; D gene: NA; J gene: TRBJ1-2
CDR3 protein: CASSPPAGGHYGYTF; CDR3 DNA: TGTGCCAGCTCACCCCCGGCGGGAGGGCACTATGGCTACACCTTC; clone size: many; V gene: TRBV18; D gene: NA; J gene: TRBJ1-2
CDR3 protein: CASTPTTGGQETQYF; CDR3 DNA: TGTGCCAGCACCCCAACAACAGGGGGCCAAGAGACCCAGTACTTC; clone size: once; V gene: TRBV27; D gene: TRBD1; J gene: TRBJ2-5
CDR3 protein: CASWDIRHNQPQHF; CDR3 DNA: TGTGCCAGTTGGGACATCCGGCATAATCAGCCCCAGCATTTT; clone size: NA; V gene: TRBV19; D gene: NA; J gene: TRBJ1-5
CDR3 protein: CASTRDREYEQYF; CDR3 DNA: TGTGCCAGCACCAGGGACAGGGAATACGAGCAGTACTTC; clone size: NA; V gene: TRBV28; D gene: TRBD1; J gene: TRBJ2-7
CDR3 protein: CASRRLAGGADTQYF; CDR3 DNA: TGTGCCAGCAGACGACTAGCGGGGGGCGCAGATACGCAGTATTTT; clone size: NA; V gene: TRBV2; D gene: TRBD2; J gene: TRBJ2-3
CDR3 protein: CASSQKREQYF; CDR3 DNA: TGTGCCAGCAGCCAGAAAAGAGAGCAGTACTTC; clone size: NA; V gene: TRBV5-8; D gene: NA; J gene: TRBJ2-7
CDR3 protein: CASSPVGGGRYNEQFF; CDR3 DNA: TGTGCCAGCAGCCCCGTGGGCGGGGGGCGTTACAATGAGCAGTTCTTC; clone size: NA; V gene: TRBV9; D gene: TRBD2; J gene: TRBJ2-1
CDR3 protein: CASSLDVAGGDEQFF; CDR3 DNA: TGTGCCAGCAGCTTAGATGTAGCGGGGGGAGATGAGCAGTTCTTC; clone size: NA; V gene: TRBV7-2; D gene: TRBD2; J gene: TRBJ2-1
CDR3 protein: CASSPRQINTEAFF; CDR3 DNA: TGCGCCAGCAGCCCGAGACAGATTAACACTGAAGCTTTCTTT; clone size: NA; V gene: TRBV5-1; D gene: NA; J gene: TRBJ1-1
CDR3 protein: CASSYGQGREKLFF; CDR3 DNA: TGTGCCAGCAGTTATGGTCAGGGTCGGGAAAAACTGTTTTTT; clone size: NA; V gene: TRBV6-5; D gene: NA; J gene: TRBJ1-4
CDR3 protein: CSARAGVETQYF; CDR3 DNA: TGCAGCGCCCGAGCGGGGGTGGAGACCCAGTACTTC; clone size: NA; V gene: TRBV29-1; D gene: TRBD2; J gene: TRBJ2-5
CDR3 protein: CSFLLWGRREAFF; CDR3 DNA: TGCAGCTTCCTTTTATGGGGCCGTCGTGAAGCTTTCTTT; clone size: once; V gene: TRBV29-1; D gene: NA; J gene: TRBJ1-1
CDR3 protein: CASSKERVRRESTGELFF; CDR3 DNA: TGTGCCAGCAGCAAAGAACGGGTGAGGCGGGAGTCCACCGGGGAGCTGTTTTTT; clone size: NA; V gene: TRBV7-9; D gene: TRBD2; J gene: TRBJ2-2
CDR3 protein: CATSRASRIEEKLFF; CDR3 DNA: TGTGCCACCAGCAGAGCGTCCCGAATAGAGGAAAAACTGTTTTTT; clone size: NA; V gene: TRBV15; D gene: NA; J gene: TRBJ1-4
CDR3 protein: CASSPYREQYF; CDR3 DNA: TGTGCCAGCAGTCCTTACAGGGAGCAGTACTTC; clone size: NA; V gene: TRBV6-5; D gene: NA; J gene: TRBJ2-7
CDR3 protein: CASSLGAYQPQHF; CDR3 DNA: TGTGCCAGCAGTTTGGGAGCCTATCAGCCCCAGCATTTT; clone size: NA; V gene: TRBV27; D gene: NA; J gene: TRBJ1-5
CDR3 protein: CASSRGQIYGYTF; CDR3 DNA: TGTGCCAGCAGTCGCGGACAGATTTATGGCTACACCTTC; clone size: few; V gene: TRBV6-5; D gene: NA; J gene: TRBJ1-2
CDR3 protein: CASSQVIAGGYYEQYF; CDR3 DNA: TGTGCCAGCAGCCAAGTTATAGCGGGGGGGTACTACGAGCAGTACTTC; clone size: NA; V gene: TRBV4-2; D gene: TRBD2; J gene: TRBJ2-7
CDR3 protein: CASSDPGGVPYEQYF; CDR3 DNA: TGTGCCAGCAGTGACCCCGGGGGGGTACCCTACGAGCAGTACTTC; clone size: NA; V gene: TRBV25-1; D gene: TRBD2; J gene: TRBJ2-7
CDR3 protein: CASSFGGWNEQFF; CDR3 DNA: TGCGCCAGCAGCTTCGGGGGTTGGAATGAGCAGTTCTTC; clone size: NA; V gene: TRBV5-1; D gene: NA; J gene: TRBJ2-1
CDR3 protein: CASRARLGGFTEAFF; CDR3 DNA: TGTGCCAGCAGAGCCCGACTCGGTGGTTTCACTGAAGCTTTCTTT; clone size: NA; V gene: TRBV6-1; D gene: NA; J gene: TRBJ1-1
CDR3 protein: CASSLEGASGYEQYF; CDR3 DNA: TGTGCCAGCAGCTTGGAAGGGGCGAGTGGCTACGAGCAGTACTTC; clone size: NA; V gene: TRBV5-6; D gene: NA; J gene: TRBJ2-7
CDR3 protein: CATSDSDRISTYEQYF; CDR3 DNA: TGTGCCACCAGTGATTCGGACAGGATCTCCACCTACGAGCAGTACTTC; clone size: NA; V gene: TRBV24-1; D gene: TRBD1; J gene: TRBJ2-7
CDR3 protein: CASSLVRGEQYF; CDR3 DNA: TGTGCCAGCAGCTTGGTCAGAGGAGAGCAGTACTTC; clone size: NA; V gene: TRBV5-4; D gene: NA; J gene: TRBJ2-7
CDR3 protein: CASSPPGTGAYSGANVLTF; CDR3 DNA: TGTGCCAGCAGCCCCCCGGGGACAGGAGCTTACTCTGGGGCCAACGTCCTGACTTTC; clone size: NA; V gene: TRBV2; D gene: TRBD1; J gene: TRBJ2-6
CDR3 protein: CATSEPGAPYNEQFF; CDR3 DNA: TGTGCCACCAGTGAACCAGGGGCCCCTTACAATGAGCAGTTCTTC; clone size: NA; V gene: TRBV24-1; D gene: NA; J gene: TRBJ2-1
CDR3 protein: CASIDTGGNNEQFF; CDR3 DNA: TGTGCCAGCATTGACACAGGGGGCAACAATGAGCAGTTCTTC; clone size: NA; V gene: TRBV2; D gene: TRBD1; J gene: TRBJ2-1
CDR3 protein: CASSQVMTGRNYGYTF; CDR3 DNA: TGTGCCAGCAGCCAGGTAATGACAGGAAGGAACTATGGCTACACCTTC; clone size: NA; V gene: TRBV3-1/TRBV3-2; D gene: NA; J gene: TRBJ1-2
CDR3 protein: CASSQAGRYYGYTF; CDR3 DNA: TGTGCCAGCAGCCAAGCCGGGAGGTACTATGGCTACACCTTC; clone size: NA; V gene: TRBV3-1/TRBV3-2; D gene: NA; J gene: TRBJ1-2
CDR3 protein: CASSEWTQTYEQYF; CDR3 DNA: TGTGCCAGCAGTGAGTGGACACAAACCTACGAGCAGTACTTC; clone size: NA; V gene: TRBV2; D gene: NA; J gene: TRBJ2-7
CDR3 protein: CATSRPTGNTEAFF; CDR3 DNA: TGTGCCACCAGCAGACCTACAGGGAACACTGAAGCTTTCTTT; clone size: NA; V gene: TRBV15; D gene: NA; J gene: TRBJ1-1
CDR3 protein: CASSPGEGGGTDTQYF; CDR3 DNA: TGTGCCAGCTCACCAGGGGAAGGAGGTGGGACAGATACGCAGTATTTT; clone size: NA; V gene: TRBV18; D gene: NA; J gene: TRBJ2-3
CDR3 protein: CASSQSTNRDAAFF; CDR3 DNA: TGTGCCAGCAGCCAATCAACGAACAGGGACGCGGCTTTCTTT; clone size: NA; V gene: TRBV16; D gene: NA; J gene: TRBJ1-1
CDR3 protein: CASSQDRASGTDTQYF; CDR3 DNA: TGCGCCAGCAGCCAAGATAGGGCTAGCGGCACAGATACGCAGTATTTT; clone size: NA; V gene: TRBV4-3; D gene: NA; J gene: TRBJ2-3
CDR3 protein: CASSLQTGTIYNEQFF; CDR3 DNA: TGCGCCAGCAGCCTCCAGACAGGCACGATTTACAATGAGCAGTTCTTC; clone size: NA; V gene: TRBV5-1; D gene: NA; J gene: TRBJ2-1
CDR3 protein: CASSYSSGYSYEQYF; CDR3 DNA: TGTGCCAGCAGTTACTCATCGGGGTACTCCTACGAGCAGTACTTC; clone size: NA; V gene: TRBV6-2/TRBV6-3; D gene: NA; J gene: TRBJ2-7
CDR3 protein: CASSQGLWTVGTEAFF; CDR3 DNA: TGTGCCAGCAGCCAAGGATTGTGGACAGTAGGGACTGAAGCTTTCTTT; clone size: NA; V gene: TRBV3-1/TRBV3-2; D gene: NA; J gene: TRBJ1-1
CDR3 protein: CAWRTGLSGELFF; CDR3 DNA: TGTGCCTGGAGAACAGGGTTATCCGGGGAGCTGTTTTTT; clone size: NA; V gene: TRBV30; D gene: NA; J gene: TRBJ2-2
CDR3 protein: CVSSFQIWTGGKNTEAFF; CDR3 DNA: TGTGTCAGCAGTTTCCAAATCTGGACAGGGGGAAAGAACACTGAAGCTTTCTTT; clone size: NA; V gene: TRBV28; D gene: TRBD1; J gene: TRBJ1-1
CDR3 protein: CASSGYSQETQYF; CDR3 DNA: TGTGCCAGCTCAGGGTACAGCCAAGAGACCCAGTACTTC; clone size: NA; V gene: TRBV7-2; D gene: NA; J gene: TRBJ2-5
CDR3 protein: CASSLRWDTTPYEQYF; CDR3 DNA: TGTGCCAGCAGCCTAAGGTGGGACACTACCCCCTACGAGCAGTACTTC; clone size: NA; V gene: TRBV7-8; D gene: NA; J gene: TRBJ2-7
CDR3 protein: CASSSGDWETQYF; CDR3 DNA: TGTGCCAGTTCAAGTGGGGACTGGGAGACCCAGTACTTC; clone size: NA; V gene: TRBV18; D gene: NA; J gene: TRBJ2-5
CDR3 protein: CATSRDLTGAQYF; CDR3 DNA: TGTGCCACCAGCAGAGATCTCACCGGGGCCCAGTACTTC; clone size: NA; V gene: TRBV15; D gene: NA; J gene: TRBJ2-5
CDR3 protein: CASSISGSREKLFF; CDR3 DNA: TGTGCCAGCAGCATTTCGGGGAGTAGGGAAAAACTGTTTTTT; clone size: NA; V gene: TRBV3-1/TRBV3-2; D gene: NA; J gene: TRBJ1-4
CDR3 protein: CATSRSDRGHGYTF; CDR3 DNA: TGTGCCACCAGCAGGAGTGACAGGGGGCATGGCTACACCTTC; clone size: NA; V gene: TRBV15; D gene: TRBD1; J gene: TRBJ1-2
CDR3 protein: CASSYDRRPNEQFF; CDR3 DNA: TGTGCCAGCAGTTATGACAGAAGGCCAAATGAGCAGTTCTTC; clone size: few; V gene: TRBV6-2/TRBV6-3; D gene: NA; J gene: TRBJ2-1
CDR3 protein: CASSDAQGVYGYTF; CDR3 DNA: TGTGCCAGCAGCGACGCCCAGGGGGTATATGGCTACACCTTC; clone size: NA; V gene: TRBV7-9; D gene: TRBD1; J gene: TRBJ1-2
CDR3 protein: CASSAGGAQTYNEQFF; CDR3 DNA: TGTGCCAGCAGCGCCGGGGGGGCCCAAACCTACAATGAGCAGTTCTTC; clone size: NA; V gene: TRBV7-2; D gene: TRBD2; J gene: TRBJ2-1
CDR3 protein: CASSDWVSGQPQHF; CDR3 DNA: TGTGCCAGCAGTGATTGGGTTTCGGGTCAGCCCCAGCATTTT; clone size: NA; V gene: TRBV2; D gene: NA; J gene: TRBJ1-5
CDR3 protein: CASSSSGRGGRNEQFF; CDR3 DNA: TGCGCCAGCAGCTCGTCGGGGCGGGGGGGCCGTAATGAGCAGTTCTTC; clone size: NA; V gene: TRBV5-1; D gene: TRBD2; J gene: TRBJ2-1
CDR3 protein: CATAGGRSNEKLFF; CDR3 DNA: TGTGCCACGGCAGGGGGGCGATCTAATGAAAAACTGTTTTTT; clone size: NA; V gene: TRBV28; D gene: TRBD1; J gene: TRBJ1-4
CDR3 protein: CASSSLRGNEKLFF; CDR3 DNA: TGTGCCAGCAGCTCTCTGCGGGGTAATGAAAAACTGTTTTTT; clone size: NA; V gene: TRBV5-5; D gene: NA; J gene: TRBJ1-4